Shown below are 23 T cell receptor beta chains from a single sample sequenced in a study of neurological immune-mediated disorders. Time point reported: longitudinal time-point 1 (baseline). TCRdb fed the 5' RACE reads into MiXCR, producing one record per CDR3 protein. The sample includes 35,000 to 45,000 distinct CDR3 sequences, more than 3% of them seen just once. The sample consisted of PBMCs. Receptor source: a woman aged 60-70 years with multiple sclerosis.

This chain joins TRBV15 and TRBJ2-3, with D maybe TRBD2 (5 bases). Per the germline V gene, CDR1 is LNHNV and CDR2 is YYDKDF (reference sequence). V gave up 1 base and J gave up 1 base, with 9 bases separating them. This CDR3 is 15 amino acids long. The chain's CDR3 is CATSRVLAGTDTQYF. CDR3 nucleotide sequence: TGTGCCACCAGCAGAGTTCTAGCAGGCACAGATACGCAGTATTTT.

In this sample, this clonotype turned up many times. This chain links TRBV12-3 or TRBV12-4 with TRBJ2-7, with TRBD1 matching 9 bases. This CDR3 contains 13 residues. J was trimmed by 6 bases and V by 4 bases; bases with no gene match: 4. Here the CDR3 DNA reads TGTGCCAGCAGTTCGGGGACAGGGCGCGAGCAGTACTTC. Translating it yields CASSSGTGREQYF.

This clonotype was observed at least ten times. V usage is TRBV18 and J usage is TRBJ1-1; D unclear. The CDR3 length is 14 residues. Trimming left V 6 bases short and J 1 base short, with 12 bases between. Germline CDR1 is KGHSH and CDR2 is LQKENI. CDR3 residues: CASSPMVSNTEAFF. CDR3 sequence (DNA): TGTGCCAGCTCTCCGATGGTTTCGAACACTGAAGCTTTCTTT.

This clonotype was recorded at least ten times. This rearrangement joins TRBV5-1 to TRBJ2-7; the D gene could be TRBD1 or TRBD2 (5 bases each). Germline V CDR1 and CDR2: SGHRS, YFSETQ. Trimming shortened V by 0 bases and J by 2 bases, and 12 bases separated the two germline ends. The CDR3 consists of 15 residues. CDR3 bases: TGCGCCAGCAGCTTGGATTTGGGACCTACCTACGAGCAGTACTTC. The encoded protein is CASSLDLGPTYEQYF.

The sample holds many counts of this clonotype. The gene calls are TRBV5-1 and TRBJ2-3, with D possibly being TRBD2 (6 bases). CDR3 length: 16 amino acids. The germline gives CDR1 SGHRS, CDR2 YFSETQ. Trimming took off 0 bases at V and 5 bases at J, with 16 bases between the two ends. In DNA form, the CDR3 reads TGCGCCAGCAGCTTGGGGACTATTTCAGCTCGAGATACGCAGTATTTT. Amino acids: CASSLGTISARDTQYF.

A note on this clonotype: Because it lacks the conserved phenylalanine or tryptophan at the end, this CDR3 is likely a read error. The chain is built from TRBV7-9 and TRBJ1-6, with a weak D call TRBD1 (6 bases). V gave up 5 bases and J gave up 5 bases, with 10 bases separating them. CDR1 and CDR2 from the germline V gene are SEHNR and FQNEAQ (reference sequence). CDR3 length: 14 amino acids. The CDR3 reads CASSIQGDNSPLHN. Here the CDR3 DNA reads TGTGCCAGCAGCATACAGGGAGATAATTCACCCCTCCACAAT.

In the case of this clonotype: Relative to the germline gene, one junction end is altered; a read error may explain this. The chain joins TRBV12-3 or TRBV12-4 to TRBJ2-1; possible D gene TRBD1, 9 bases. The length of the CDR3 is 18 residues. The CDR3 is CASSLGPSGGQGVHEQFF. CDR3 bases: TGTGCCAGCAGCTTAGGCCCGAGCGGGGGACAGGGAGTGCATGAGCAGTTCTTC.

This clonotype was picked up many times. The chain recombines TRBV18 with TRBJ1-6; D might be TRBD1 (5 bases). The CDR3 runs 15 residues. Trimming pared 0 bases from V and 10 bases from J, leaving 13 bases between. Germline-derived CDR1 and CDR2 are KGHSH and LQKENI. CDR3 protein: CASSPPGRENSPLHF. The DNA for the CDR3 is TGTGCCAGCTCACCACCGGGCAGGGAGAACTCACCCCTCCACTTT.

This clonotype occurred many times. V gene TRBV11-2 combines with J gene TRBJ1-2; 7 bases are shared with TRBD1. Germline-derived CDR1 and CDR2 are SGHAT and FQNNGV. Trimming cost V 1 base and J 7 bases; bases outside gene matches: 3. The CDR3 extends over 13 amino acids. The CDR3 loop is CASSLGRDSGYTF. DNA for the CDR3: TGTGCCAGCAGCTTAGGGCGGGACAGTGGCTACACCTTC.

This clonotype has at least ten counts. The chain carries TRBV5-6 and TRBJ2-5, with D perhaps matching TRBD2 (5 bases). CDR1 and CDR2 (germline): SGHDT, YYEEEE. This CDR3 spans 16 amino acids. Trimming pared 0 bases from V and 0 bases from J, leaving 12 bases between. The CDR3 region has the DNA TGTGCCAGCAGCTTGGCGGTCGGGGAGTACCAAGAGACCCAGTACTTC. Its protein is CASSLAVGEYQETQYF. The complete variable domain, with remaining parts taken from reference TRBV5-6 and TRBJ2-5, reads DAGVTQSPTHLIKTRGQQVTLRCSPKSGHDTVSWYQQALGQGPQFIFQYYEEEERQRGNFPDRFSGHQFPNYSSELNVNALLLGDSALYLCASSLAVGEYQETQYFGPGTRLLVL.

This clonotype has ten or more counts. The chain combines TRBV20-1 with TRBJ2-5, with D possibly TRBD1 on 5 matching bases. The CDR3 contains 14 residues. Germline V lookup: CDR1 DFQATT, CDR2 SNEGSKA (reference sequence). Trimming removed 3 bases at V and 9 bases at J, with 20 bases between. In DNA form, the CDR3 reads TGCAGTGCTAGGACAGTCCCTGCCCAAGGGGCCCAGTACTTC. This codes for CSARTVPAQGAQYF.

The sample holds many counts of this clonotype. The chain uses TRBV28 and TRBJ2-1; TRBD1 or TRBD2 may be the D gene (6 bases each). The CDR3 contains 15 residues. CDR1 MDHEN and CDR2 SYDVKM come from the germline V gene. V dropped 3 bases and J dropped 6 bases, with 15 bases sitting between them. The CDR3 here is CASSFLRGGFNEQFF. CDR3 in DNA: TGTGCCAGCAGTTTCTTAAGAGGGGGGTTCAATGAGCAGTTCTTC.

In this sample, this clonotype turned up many times. The CDR3 loop reads CASSRDRNYGYTF. CDR3 DNA: TGTGCCAGCAGTCGGGACAGGAACTATGGCTACACCTTC. The chain recombines TRBV12-3 or TRBV12-4 with TRBJ1-2; 8 nucleotides line up with TRBD1. The CDR3 runs 13 residues. Trimming took 5 bases from V and 2 from J; bases not matched to a gene: 1.

The sample holds many counts of this clonotype. The rearrangement uses TRBV5-1 and TRBJ1-1; D unclear. Germline CDR1 is SGHRS and CDR2 is YFSETQ. V lost 1 base and J 1 base, leaving 8 bases between the germline ends. The CDR3 totals 14 residues. The CDR3, as DNA: TGCGCCAGCAGCTTGCAGACGGCGAACACTGAAGCTTTCTTT. Its protein is CASSLQTANTEAFF. The variable domain in full, completed from reference TRBV5-1 and TRBJ1-1, reads KAGVTQTPRYLIKTRGQQVTLSCSPISGHRSVSWYQQTPGQGLQFLFEYFSETQRNKGNFPGRFSGRQFSNSRSEMNVSTLELGDSALYLCASSLQTANTEAFFGQGTRLTVV.

At least ten counts were recorded for this clonotype. CDR3 DNA sequence: TGTGCCAGCAGCCTTAGGCGGGGGGCCAAATACGAGCAGTACTTC. It specifies CASSLRRGAKYEQYF. V gene TRBV12-3 or TRBV12-4 combines with J gene TRBJ2-7, with 8 bases matching TRBD2. Trimming took 6 bases from V and 4 from J; bases not matched to a gene: 11. The CDR3 consists of 15 residues.

In this sample, this clonotype turned up many times. The rearrangement uses TRBV20-1 and TRBJ1-2; no clear D. The ends were cut back, 1 base at V and 4 bases at J, with 10 bases in the middle. Per the germline V gene, CDR1 is DFQATT and CDR2 is SNEGSKA (reference sequence). There are 13 residues in the CDR3. CDR3 residues: CSARVGIGYGYTF. CDR3 bases: TGCAGTGCTAGAGTGGGTATCGGCTATGGCTACACCTTC.

This clonotype was counted ten times or more. The rearrangement links TRBV7-2 to TRBJ2-7, with D hard to call. Trimming shortened V by 6 bases and J by 2 bases, and 14 bases separated the two germline ends. The CDR3 consists of 14 residues. CDR1 and CDR2 (germline): SGHTA, FQGNSA. CDR3 amino acids: CASSPFFLTYEQYF. The CDR3 DNA sequence: TGTGCCAGCAGTCCCTTCTTCCTTACCTACGAGCAGTACTTC.

This clonotype occurred many times. The chain uses TRBV28 and TRBJ1-2, with 7 nucleotides matching TRBD1. J was trimmed by 14 bases and V by 6 bases; bases with no gene match: 18. The germline gives CDR1 MDHEN, CDR2 SYDVKM. There are 14 residues in the CDR3. CDR3 bases: TGTGCCAGCAGCACCCAGCGGAGCAGGGGGGTTTGTACCTTC. The encoded protein is CASSTQRSRGVCTF.

This clonotype was seen ten or more times. V and J are TRBV7-9 and TRBJ2-6; D is tentatively TRBD1 or TRBD2 (7 bases each). CDR3 size: 16 residues. The ends were cut back, 7 bases at V and 2 bases at J, with 15 bases in the middle. CDR1 and CDR2 (germline): SEHNR, FQNEAQ (reference sequence). The CDR3 sequence is CASTKQGGPGANVLTF. CDR3 DNA sequence: TGTGCCAGCACCAAGCAGGGGGGGCCTGGGGCCAACGTCCTGACTTTC.

In this sample, this clonotype turned up many times. J is TRBJ2-7 and V is TRBV5-1; a possible D gene is TRBD2 (5 bases). Per the germline V gene, CDR1 is SGHRS and CDR2 is YFSETQ. V lost 0 bases to trimming and J lost 5 bases, with 12 bases between them. The CDR3 is made up of 14 amino acids. The chain's CDR3 is CASSLASPEDEQYF. The CDR3, as DNA: TGCGCCAGCAGCTTGGCTAGCCCCGAAGACGAGCAGTACTTC.

This clonotype was counted at least ten times. This chain connects TRBV20-1 to TRBJ2-7; TRBD1 matches at 9 bases. The CDR3 has 13 residues. The trim removed 6 bases at V and 6 bases at J, leaving 9 bases unmatched. Per germline, CDR1 DFQATT and CDR2 SNEGSKA (reference sequence). The CDR3 DNA sequence: TGCAGTGCATCCGGGACAGGGTTGTCCGAGCAGTACTTC. It translates to CSASGTGLSEQYF.

This clonotype has at least ten counts. V usage is TRBV29-1 and J usage is TRBJ2-5; no definite D call. V was trimmed by 6 bases and J by 5 bases, leaving 10 bases between them. The CDR3 runs 11 residues. Germline V gene lookup returns CDR1 SQVTM and CDR2 ANQGSEA. CDR3 protein: CSVGVSETQYF. CDR3 nucleotide sequence: TGCAGCGTGGGCGTCTCGGAGACCCAGTACTTC. The variable domain in full, with the rest retrieved from reference TRBV29-1 and TRBJ2-5, is SAVISQKPSRDICQRGTSLTIQCQVDSQVTMMFWYRQQPGQSLTLIATANQGSEATYESGFVIDKFPISRPNLTFSTLTVSNMSPEDSSIYLCSVGVSETQYFGPGTRLLVL.

This clonotype was recorded a few times. The J gene is TRBJ2-7, the V gene TRBV15; the match to TRBD1 covers 7 bases. CDR1 is LNHNV, CDR2 YYDKDF, per germline (reference sequence). The CDR3 runs to 13 residues. V was clipped by 5 bases and J by 0 bases; unmatched bases: 1. This CDR3 reads CATSRDSSYEQYF. Here the CDR3 DNA reads TGTGCCACCAGCCGGGACAGCTCCTACGAGCAGTACTTC.